A single sample is the source of the 7 T cell receptor beta chains below, sequenced in a study of blood T cell repertoires in COVID-19. The data were produced by immunoSEQ multiplex PCR, yet TCRdb's version contains in-frame clones alone and is incomplete. The sample has over 100,000 clones, around four fifths seen once. Sequencing was carried out using peripheral blood. The receptor source for this set is a man between 65 and 85 years old with acute or convalescent COVID-19.

The gene calls are TRBV28 and TRBJ1-2; maybe TRBD1 (6 bases). Deletions cut 1 base from V and 9 bases from J, with 9 bases between. Germline-derived CDR1 and CDR2 are MDHEN and SYDVKM. The CDR3 runs 12 residues. The CDR3 reads CASSLSQGSYTF. CDR3 sequence (DNA): TGTGCCAGCAGTTTATCACAGGGCAGCTACACCTTC.

Remarks on this clone: Other DNA sequences from this sample encode an identical CDR3 as well. The chain recombines TRBV5-1 with TRBJ1-6, with a weak D call TRBD1 (5 bases). CDR1 is SGHRS and CDR2 is YFSETQ in the germline V gene. This CDR3 is 15 amino acids long. V was shortened by 0 bases and J by 8 bases, with 12 bases between the two germline ends. The CDR3 loop is CASSLAGQGYSPLHF. As DNA, the CDR3 is TGCGCCAGCAGCTTGGCTGGGCAGGGTTATTCACCCCTCCACTTT.

The CDR3 loop is CASSLQGGYGYTF. The CDR3 bases are TGTGCCAGCAGCTTGCAAGGCGGCTATGGCTACACCTTC. The rearrangement uses TRBV5-4 and TRBJ1-2; D not resolved. The ends were cut back, 1 base at V and 4 bases at J, with 8 bases in the middle. The CDR3 runs 13 residues. Germline V CDR1 and CDR2: SGHNT, YYREEE (reference sequence).

J is TRBJ2-1 and V is TRBV28; possible D gene TRBD2, 5 bases. The CDR3 runs to 13 residues. With 2 bases removed from V and 6 bases from J, the gap between germline ends came to 8 bases. Per the germline V gene, CDR1 is MDHEN and CDR2 is SYDVKM. CDR3 bases: TGTGCCAGCAGTTTAGAAGGAGGCAATGAGCAGTTCTTC. It specifies CASSLEGGNEQFF.

This chain links TRBV19 with TRBJ2-1, with D unclear. V was trimmed by 7 bases and J by 2 bases, leaving 9 bases between them. Germline CDR1 LNHDA, CDR2 SQIVND (reference sequence). The CDR3 extends over 13 amino acids. CDR3 sequence (DNA): TGTGCCAGTAAAAAGGAGCCCTACAATGAGCAGTTCTTC. As protein: CASKKEPYNEQFF.

The genes are TRBV9 and TRBJ2-3; a possible D gene is TRBD1 (5 bases). The CDR3 consists of 17 residues. Germline V gene data show CDR1 as SGDLS and CDR2 as YYNGEE. V was trimmed by 6 bases and J by 1 base, leaving 21 bases between them. CDR3 bases: TGTGCCAGCATCCTGGTCGGGTTGGGGCTCTGCACAGATACGCAGTATTTT. Translating gives CASILVGLGLCTDTQYF.

In nucleotides, the CDR3 is TGCGCCAGCAGCTTAACGTCGACAGGGGGCTATGGCTACACCTTC. Its protein product is CASSLTSTGGYGYTF. The chain has TRBV5-1 and TRBJ1-2; 9 bases are a match to TRBD1. This CDR3 spans 15 amino acids. J was trimmed by 4 bases and V by 2 bases; bases with no gene match: 6. Germline V gives CDR1 SGHRS, CDR2 YFSETQ. Full variable domain (missing parts from reference TRBV5-1 and TRBJ1-2): KAGVTQTPRYLIKTRGQQVTLSCSPISGHRSVSWYQQTPGQGLQFLFEYFSETQRNKGNFPGRFSGRQFSNSRSEMNVSTLELGDSALYLCASSLTSTGGYGYTFGSGTRLTVV.